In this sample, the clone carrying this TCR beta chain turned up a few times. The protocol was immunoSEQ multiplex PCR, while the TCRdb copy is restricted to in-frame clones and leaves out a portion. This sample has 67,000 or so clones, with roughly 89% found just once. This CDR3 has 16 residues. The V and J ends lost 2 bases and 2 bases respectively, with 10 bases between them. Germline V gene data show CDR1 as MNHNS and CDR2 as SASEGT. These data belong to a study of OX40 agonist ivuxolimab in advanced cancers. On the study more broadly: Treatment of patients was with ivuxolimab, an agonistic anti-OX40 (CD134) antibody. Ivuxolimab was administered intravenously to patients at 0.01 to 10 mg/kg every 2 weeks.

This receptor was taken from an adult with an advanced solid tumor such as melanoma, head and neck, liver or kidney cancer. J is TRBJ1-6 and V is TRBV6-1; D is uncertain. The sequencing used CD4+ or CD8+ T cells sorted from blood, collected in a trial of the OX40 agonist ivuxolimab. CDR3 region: CASSERGRAYNSPLHF. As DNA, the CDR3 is TGTGCCAGCAGTGAACGGGGTCGGGCCTATAATTCACCCCTCCACTTT.